Reported below is one T cell receptor (beta chain). The table lists this clonotype with many counts. Its antigen is currently not known. One base away there is no much larger clone; base qualities are not given. This record comes from a study of T-cell reconstitution after alpha-beta-depleted transplantation in children (dated by TCRdb to about 2016). For the study in its entirety: Using TCR repertoire profiling, the study followed T-cell immune reconstitution in a quantitative way in children after TCRalphabeta/CD19-depleted allogeneic hematopoietic cell transplantation.

The CDR3 holds 16 amino acids from the cysteine to the phenylalanine. The read is trimmed to its CDR3 DNA, 48 bases read in frame from base 1. The germline V and J ends show losses of 0 bases and 0 bases respectively, and no gene match explains 1 base of the junction. The paper's findings and limits, for the study overall: About two months after transplant, the apparently early recovery of alphabetaT-cell counts reportedly depended on just several hundred clones that had expanded rapidly and came from non-depleted graft cells. Over subsequent months, a decline in hyperexpanded clone frequencies was noted, and after one year, T-cell counts and TCRbeta diversity were mostly ascribed to newly produced T cells. In some patients, high TCRbeta diversity at day 60 was attributed to recipient T cells and intrathymic progenitors that had survived conditioning.

The library was produced with PCR. Sequencing was carried out with an Illumina HiSeq 2500. TCR library preparation used molecular barcoding, with unique molecular identifiers applied to normalize quantification of the TCRbeta repertoire. TCRdb reprocessing: public reads trimmed at Q25 with fastp, clones called with MiXCR, in-frame beta chains kept. One record per CDR3 amino acid sequence lists the most common genes and DNA. This sample comprises approximately 230,000 distinct CDR3 sequences, more than 20% of them detected only once. The ten top clones hold about 5% of the sample. The treatment or condition label of this sample denotes: allogeneic hematopoietic cell transplantation with graft depleted of TCRalphabeta T cells and CD19 B cells. Transplant recipients were children who received TCRalphabeta/CD19-depleted allogeneic hematopoietic cell grafts.

The sequence came from a female patient between 2 and 15 years old who had a stem cell transplant for congenital amegakaryocytic thrombocytopenia, so the T cells may come from the graft donor. In this chain, TRBV12-3 or TRBV12-4 is recombined with TRBJ1-3; 8 middle bases align to TRBD1. Sequenced material: PBMCs, mostly from graft donor cells, taken 360 days after TCRalphabeta/CD19-depleted stem cell transplant. The sequenced DNA is TGTGCCAGCAGTTTAGCCGGGACAGGCTCTGGAAACACCATATATTTT. Translated, this gives CASSLAGTGSGNTIYF.